Shown below are 27 T cell receptor beta chains from a single sample sequenced in a study of CD8+ T cells in alopecia areata. Investigators isolated RNA and reverse transcribed it into cDNA to act as the sequencing template. Method: immunoSEQ multiplex PCR; TCRdb's copy keeps in-frame clones and lacks some. The sample consists of fewer than 250,000 clones, 35% to 45% of them appearing once. The treatment is: oral pan-JAK inhibitor, 5-10 mg twice daily. This material consisted of CD4+ T cells sorted from blood, taken between weeks 30 and 35, from a patient treated with tofacitinib. The receptors shown here come from a human donor with alopecia areata.

This chain joins TRBV9 and TRBJ1-1; maybe TRBD1 (5 bases). This CDR3 comprises 15 residues. V lost 0 bases, J lost 4 bases, and 13 bases lay in between. Germline CDR1 SGDLS, CDR2 YYNGEE. CDR3 loop: CASSVGGAGGTEAFF. The CDR3 DNA is TGTGCCAGCAGCGTAGGAGGGGCCGGAGGCACTGAAGCTTTCTTT.

This clone has at least ten counts. DNA of the CDR3: TGTGCCAGCAGCCCCTCTAGCGGGATTCTCACAGATACGCAGTATTTT. This sequence encodes CASSPSSGILTDTQYF. The chain carries TRBV7-2 and TRBJ2-3; TRBD2 agrees at 9 bases. The germline gives CDR1 SGHTA, CDR2 FQGNSA. This CDR3 spans 16 amino acids. J lost 2 bases, V lost 5 bases, and 8 bases had no gene match. Supplemented by reference TRBV7-2 and TRBJ2-3, the full variable domain reads GAGVSQSPSNKVTEKGKDVELRCDPISGHTALYWYRQSLGQGLEFLIYFQGNSAPDKSGLPSDRFSAERTGGSVSTLTIQRTQQEDSAVYLCASSPSSGILTDTQYFGPGTRLTVL.

This clone was seen a few times. The chain joins TRBV29-1 to TRBJ2-1, with TRBD2 identical over 7 bases. Germline loops: CDR1 SQVTM, CDR2 ANQGSEA. The CDR3 consists of 13 residues. J lost 7 bases, V lost 2 bases, and 5 bases had no gene match. CDR3 loop: CSVETGGRNEQFF. The CDR3 nucleotides are TGCAGCGTTGAAACGGGAGGAAGGAATGAGCAGTTCTTC.

The chain recombines TRBV12-5 with TRBJ2-1, with unresolved D. Germline V gene data show CDR1 as LGHNT and CDR2 as FRNRAP. V was pared by 7 bases and J by 2 bases, with 18 bases between. There are 16 residues in the CDR3. The CDR3 DNA reads TGTGCTAGTGCCCTCCCCGGACCTATAACCTACAATGAGCAGTTCTTC. This translates into CASALPGPITYNEQFF.

The J gene is TRBJ2-3, the V gene TRBV30, with no clear D. Germline CDR1 is GTSNPN and CDR2 is SVGIG (reference sequence). Trimming removed 1 base at V and 7 bases at J, with 6 bases between. This CDR3 is built from 11 residues. CDR3 sequence: CAWSAENTQYF. The CDR3 DNA is TGTGCCTGGAGTGCCGAAAATACGCAGTATTTT.

The chain links TRBV7-6 to TRBJ2-2, with TRBD1 as a possible D gene (6 bases). V was trimmed by 0 bases and J by 2 bases, leaving 13 bases between them. The CDR3 runs 17 residues. Germline CDR1 and CDR2: SGHVS and FNYEAQ. The DNA of the CDR3 is TGTGCCAGCAGCTTAGCTACCGGGACACTTAACACCGGGGAGCTGTTTTTT. Amino acid sequence: CASSLATGTLNTGELFF.

The chain has TRBV4-2 and TRBJ1-1; maybe TRBD1 (6 bases). CDR1 is LGHNA, CDR2 YNFKEQ, per germline. Trimming took off 2 bases at V and 4 bases at J, with 8 bases between the two ends. There are 13 residues in the CDR3. The CDR3 bases are TGTGCCAGCAGCCAAAACAGGGTCACTGAAGCTTTCTTT. Residues: CASSQNRVTEAFF.

The rearrangement joins TRBV19 to TRBJ1-4, with D possibly matching TRBD1 (5 bases). V was pared by 9 bases and J by 8 bases, with 16 bases between. This CDR3 spans 13 amino acids. Per the germline V gene, CDR1 is LNHDA and CDR2 is SQIVND (reference sequence). In DNA, the CDR3 is TGTGCCAGCACAATGGGGGAACGGGAAAAACTGTTTTTT. Translation: CASTMGEREKLFF. The full variable domain, rest sourced from reference TRBV19 and TRBJ1-4, is DGGITQSPKYLFRKEGQNVTLSCEQNLNHDAMYWYRQDPGQGLRLIYYSQIVNDFQKGDIAEGYSVSREKKESFPLTVTSAQKNPTAFYLCASTMGEREKLFFGSGTQLSVL.

Here the CDR3 reads CASSPGQMNQPQHF. CDR3 DNA: TGTGCCAGCAGCCCCGGACAGATGAATCAGCCCCAGCATTTT. The chain recombines TRBV5-5 with TRBJ1-5, with TRBD1 as a possible D gene (6 bases). Germline loops: CDR1 SGHKS, CDR2 YYEKEE (reference sequence). CDR3 size: 14 residues. Between the trimmed V and J ends, which lost 4 bases and 4 bases, there was a span of 12 bases.

This clone has a handful of counts. Other nucleotide sequences from this sample produce the same CDR3. The rearrangement uses TRBV25-1 and TRBJ2-7; D gene unclear. Trimming stripped 1 base from V and 4 bases from J, with 5 bases between. The CDR3 totals 12 residues. CDR1 and CDR2 (germline): MGHDK, SYGVNS. The chain's CDR3 is CASSESGYEQYF. Written as DNA, the CDR3 is TGTGCCAGCAGTGAATCTGGGTACGAGCAGTACTTC.

In this sample, this clone turned up a few times. The CDR3: CAWSLLAATTDTQYF. The CDR3 bases are TGTGCCTGGAGTTTACTAGCGGCGACCACAGATACGCAGTATTTT. J is TRBJ2-3 and V is TRBV30, with 8 bases lining up with TRBD2. The CDR3 has 15 amino acids. V lost 2 bases to trimming and J lost 2 bases; unmatched junction nucleotides: 6. Per germline, CDR1 GTSNPN and CDR2 SVGIG (reference sequence).

The CDR3 nucleotides are TGCGCCAGCAGCTTCAGGACTAGTGAGGCCTACGAGCAGTACTTC. This translates into CASSFRTSEAYEQYF. V gene TRBV5-1 combines with J gene TRBJ2-7; 7 positions match TRBD2. Germline trimming cut 2 bases from V and 2 bases from J; bases unmatched to any gene: 7. The CDR3 runs to 15 residues. The V gene's germline CDR1 is SGHRS and CDR2 YFSETQ.

This chain connects TRBV30 to TRBJ2-7, with TRBD2 matching 7 bases. Germline V gene sequence: CDR1 GTSNPN, CDR2 SVGIG (reference sequence). V trimming: 4 bases; J trimming: 2 bases; junction bases outside the gene matches: 11. The CDR3 has 15 residues. CDR3 residues: CAWNAGRLAAYEQYF. Here the CDR3 DNA reads TGTGCCTGGAATGCAGGGCGACTAGCTGCCTACGAGCAGTACTTC.

The CDR3 sequence: CAWSVPGLGYGYTF. CDR3 in DNA: TGTGCCTGGAGTGTACCGGGACTGGGCTATGGCTACACCTTC. This chain uses TRBV30 with TRBJ1-2, with TRBD1 as a possible D gene (5 bases). The CDR3 is 14 residues long. Germline V gene lookup returns CDR1 GTSNPN and CDR2 SVGIG (reference sequence). V lost 0 bases to trimming and J lost 4 bases, with 12 bases between them.

This clone appeared once. CDR3 DNA: TGTGCCAGCAGCCGATGGACAGGGGCGGCCGGGGCCAACGTCCTGACTTTC. It yields the protein CASSRWTGAAGANVLTF. The rearrangement joins TRBV7-9 to TRBJ2-6; 9 positions agree with TRBD1. The CDR3 sequence is 17 residues long. The V segment lost 5 bases and the J segment 4 bases; nucleotides outside the gene matches: 9. CDR1 and CDR2 from the germline V gene are SEHNR and FQNEAQ (reference sequence).

This sequence joins TRBV30 and TRBJ1-1; D is undetermined. Trimming cost V 0 bases and J 11 bases, with 13 bases left between them. The CDR3 runs to 12 residues. Looked up from germline, CDR1 is GTSNPN and CDR2 is SVGIG (reference sequence). In nucleotides, the CDR3 is TGTGCCTGGAGTGTAATCGGGCCAGTCGCTTTCTTT. Protein product: CAWSVIGPVAFF.

The V gene is TRBV27, the J gene TRBJ2-3; 7 nucleotides align to TRBD1. The V and J ends lost 7 bases and 3 bases, in that order; junction bases with no gene match: 10. CDR3 length equals 15 residues. CDR1 MNHEY and CDR2 SMNVEV come from the germline V gene (reference sequence). DNA for the CDR3: TGTGCCAGCAAGGCTGACAGGGTACAAACAGATACGCAGTATTTT. Its translation: CASKADRVQTDTQYF.

The chain carries TRBV4-2 and TRBJ2-3, with TRBD2 identical over 11 bases. The CDR3 contains 16 residues. The junction had 3 bases not matched to a gene; V was cut back by 0 bases and J by 4 bases. Germline values: CDR1 LGHNA, CDR2 YNFKEQ. The CDR3 region has the DNA TGTGCCAGCAGCCAAGAGGCTAGCGGGGGGCCAGATACGCAGTATTTT. This sequence encodes CASSQEASGGPDTQYF.

This clone was observed a few times. The rearrangement joins TRBV9 to TRBJ2-1; D is unclear. The germline V gene encodes CDR1 SGDLS and CDR2 YYNGEE. This CDR3 comprises 12 residues. V was pared by 4 bases and J by 3 bases, with 5 bases between. CDR3 amino acids: CASSTLYNEQFF. For the CDR3, the DNA is TGTGCCAGCAGCACCCTCTACAATGAGCAGTTCTTC.

The genes are TRBV29-1 and TRBJ2-2; tentatively, D is TRBD1 (6 bases). The germline V gene encodes CDR1 SQVTM and CDR2 ANQGSEA. The V and J ends lost 4 bases and 1 base respectively, with 19 bases between them. The CDR3 has 17 amino acids. The CDR3 loop reads CSVVLSRKGQNTGELFF. The CDR3 DNA reads as TGCAGCGTTGTACTGAGTAGAAAGGGACAGAACACCGGGGAGCTGTTTTTT.

The chain carries TRBV5-4 and TRBJ1-2, with D possibly matching TRBD1 (5 bases). Germline CDR1 SGHNT, CDR2 YYREEE (reference sequence). The V end was cut by 3 bases, the J end by 1 base, with 16 bases between. This CDR3 contains 16 residues. The CDR3 bases are TGTGCCAGCAGCTCGGGACCACCCCTCTATAACTATGGCTACACCTTC. The encoded protein is CASSSGPPLYNYGYTF. Complete variable domain (other parts from reference TRBV5-4 and TRBJ1-2): ETGVTQSPTHLIKTRGQQVTLRCSSQSGHNTVSWYQQALGQGPQFIFQYYREEENGRGNFPPRFSGLQFPNYSSELNVNALELDDSALYLCASSSGPPLYNYGYTFGSGTRLTVV.

This clone has only a few counts. The chain links TRBV18 to TRBJ2-4; 10 bases agree with TRBD1. After removal of 5 bases from V and 14 bases from J, the junction contained 12 bases not matched to a gene. The CDR3 runs 14 residues. In germline, CDR1 is KGHSH, CDR2 LQKENI. The DNA for the CDR3 is TGTGCCAGCTCAGCCCGGGACAGGGGTATGTTGAAGTACTTC. This codes for CASSARDRGMLKYF.

The chain joins TRBV2 to TRBJ2-1, with 7 bases identical to TRBD2. Germline CDR1 and CDR2: SNHLY and FYNNEI. V trimming: 7 bases; J trimming: 7 bases; junction bases outside the gene matches: 7. The CDR3 runs to 13 residues. The CDR3 sequence is CASTGLVGNEQFF. CDR3 nucleotides: TGTGCCAGCACAGGACTAGTTGGTAATGAGCAGTTCTTC.

The chain combines TRBV7-8 with TRBJ1-5; D gene unclear. Germline V gives CDR1 SGHVS, CDR2 FQNEAQ. V shed 1 base and J shed 4 bases, with 11 bases lying between them. The CDR3 sequence is 15 residues long. CDR3 residues: CASSLDGQANQPQHF. For the CDR3, the DNA is TGTGCCAGCAGCTTAGATGGCCAGGCGAATCAGCCCCAGCATTTT. Looking up the rest from reference TRBV7-8 and TRBJ1-5 gives the full variable domain: GAGVSQSPRYKVAKRGQDVALRCDPISGHVSLFWYQQALGQGPEFLTYFQNEAQLDKSGLPSDRFFAERPEGSVSTLKIQRTQQEDSAVYLCASSLDGQANQPQHFGDGTRLSIL.

This rearrangement joins TRBV5-1 to TRBJ1-2; D not certain. The V end was cut by 2 bases, the J end by 5 bases, with 10 bases between. Germline V lookup: CDR1 SGHRS, CDR2 YFSETQ. The CDR3 sequence is 13 residues long. CDR3 in amino acids: CASSFGHLYGYTF. DNA for the CDR3: TGCGCCAGCAGCTTCGGTCATCTATATGGCTACACCTTC.

The genes are TRBV7-8 and TRBJ1-1; 10 nucleotides align to TRBD1. The ends lost 4 bases at V and 0 bases at J; junction bases unmatched: 11. The CDR3 is 18 amino acids. The germline V gene has CDR1 SGHVS and CDR2 FQNEAQ. CDR3 sequence (DNA): TGTGCCAGCAGCTCCCTCCGGGACAGGGGTTGGGTGAACACTGAAGCTTTCTTT. Protein sequence: CASSSLRDRGWVNTEAFF.

The V and J genes are TRBV9 and TRBJ2-7; possible D gene TRBD1, 6 bases. This CDR3 contains 14 residues. Germline V gives CDR1 SGDLS, CDR2 YYNGEE. Deletions cut 4 bases from V and 6 bases from J, with 17 bases between. CDR3 sequence (DNA): TGTGCCAGCAGCTTACAGGGTTCTGCGTTCGAGCAGTACTTC. This gives the protein CASSLQGSAFEQYF.